This T cell receptor (beta chain) was found in a study of blood T cell repertoires in COVID-19. At the level of the study: Samples taken during acute and convalescent COVID-19 were collected in the United States, Italy and Spain.

Profiling relied on immunoSEQ multiplex PCR, and the TCRdb table lists in-frame clones only, not all of them. The sample holds 100,000 to 150,000 clones, around 86% seen once. This CDR3 region has 12 residues. The V gene's germline CDR1 is SQVTM and CDR2 ANQGSEA. Trimming removed 3 bases from V and 1 base from J, with 6 bases in between. This chain connects TRBV29-1 to TRBJ1-1; D not resolved. The sequence came from an elderly woman with acute or convalescent COVID-19. The sequenced sample was peripheral blood. CDR3 in amino acids: CSVDTTNTEAFF. The CDR3 DNA reads TGCAGCGTTGACACTACGAACACTGAAGCTTTCTTT. Full variable domain (outside the CDR3, taken from reference TRBV29-1 and TRBJ1-1): SAVISQKPSRDICQRGTSLTIQCQVDSQVTMMFWYRQQPGQSLTLIATANQGSEATYESGFVIDKFPISRPNLTFSTLTVSNMSPEDSSIYLCSVDTTNTEAFFGQGTRLTVV.